This T cell receptor (beta chain) is from a study of cytomegalovirus exposure and HLA in healthy donors. CDR1 SNHLY and CDR2 FYNNEI come from the germline V gene. The V and J ends lost 11 bases and 0 bases respectively, with 7 bases between them. The CDR3 totals 11 residues. PCR amplification relied on 60 Vbeta primers (plus 13 Jbeta primers). Repertoires were generated with immunoSEQ multiplex PCR, while TCRdb's copy carries only in-frame clones and drops some. The sample lists roughly 180,000 clones, about 84% occurring once. The sequencing input was PBMCs. This sequence joins TRBV2 and TRBJ1-1; D is undetermined. This receptor was obtained from a man between 18 and 35 years old in good health and CMV-seronegative. The CDR3 spells CAPRLNTEAFF. CDR3 sequence (DNA): TGTGCCCCCAGGCTGAACACTGAAGCTTTCTTT.